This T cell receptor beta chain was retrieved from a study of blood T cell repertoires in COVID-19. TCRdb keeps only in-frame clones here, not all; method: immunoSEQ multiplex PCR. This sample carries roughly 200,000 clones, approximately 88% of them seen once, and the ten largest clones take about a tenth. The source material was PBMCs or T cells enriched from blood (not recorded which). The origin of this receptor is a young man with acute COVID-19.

CDR3 protein: CASSIGAGGEAFF. CDR3 sequence (DNA): TGTGCCAGTAGTATTGGGGCAGGGGGTGAAGCTTTCTTT. The V gene is TRBV19, the J gene TRBJ1-1; 7 bases fit TRBD1. This CDR3 is built from 13 residues. V lost 3 bases, J lost 7 bases, and 5 bases stayed unmatched. Germline CDR1 is LNHDA and CDR2 is SQIVND (reference sequence).